This T cell receptor beta chain appears in the sequencing data of a study of cytomegalovirus exposure and HLA in healthy donors. Study-wide results and limits: It was reported that TCR beta sequences correctly inferred the HLA-A and HLA-B alleles for most subjects.

On this clone itself: Its specificity is unknown.

PCR used 60 Vbeta primers and 13 Jbeta primers. Sequencing was performed with immunoSEQ multiplex PCR; in TCRdb, only in-frame clones are kept and a portion is missing. This table holds approximately 150,000 clones, about three fifths found once. The receptor was isolated from a male donor in good health and CMV-seronegative. The sample was PBMCs.

The CDR3 protein is CASSLRQGGSYSPLHF. In nucleotides, the CDR3 is TGCGCCAGCAGCTTGCGGCAGGGGGGTTCGTATTCACCCCTCCACTTT. The chain is built from TRBV5-1 and TRBJ1-6; 7 nucleotides agree with TRBD1. Germline values: CDR1 SGHRS, CDR2 YFSETQ. Losses at the gene ends were 1 base for V and 8 bases for J; bases not matched to a gene: 9. The CDR3 extends over 16 amino acids.